The T cell receptor (beta chain) under discussion was sequenced for a study of a mutant IDH1 vaccine in newly diagnosed glioma. Turning to the study itself: The first vaccination came 4-6 weeks after radiotherapy alone, or with temozolomide cycles. Therapy received beforehand was radiotherapy, temozolomide, or both, with most patients given both. Study results and limitations: Altogether, 93.3% of patients exhibited vaccine-induced immune responses.

Sequenced by immunoSEQ multiplex PCR; TCRdb stores in-frame clones only, minus some. This table holds around 33,000 clones, just under 90% found once. Time point in this sample: week 47, end of study. The investigators gave 300 ug of mutant IDH1 20-mer peptide in each vaccine dose, together with topical imiquimod. Eight vaccinations were given in weeks 1, 3, 5, 7, 11, 15, 19 and 23. This CDR3 spans 14 amino acids. Germline assignment: CDR1 SNHLY and CDR2 FYNNEI. After removal of 8 bases from V and 7 bases from J, the junction contained 7 bases not matched to a gene. As to this clone: The target antigen is unknown.

The TCR sequence derives from a young woman with glioma. The starting material was PBMCs, obtained from a glioma patient whose treatment included an IDH1 peptide vaccine. The chain recombines TRBV2 with TRBJ2-2; 10 positions agree with TRBD1. This CDR3 is CASGGQGVGGELFF. As DNA, the CDR3 is TGTGCCAGCGGAGGACAGGGGGTCGGCGGGGAGCTGTTTTTT.